Listed here are 24 T cell receptor beta chains from one sample, sequenced in a study of regulatory T cells in long-lasting Graves disease. Through Arm-PCR of CDR3 regions and iRepertoire HTBI primers, TCR beta libraries were built. TCRdb processed the multiplex PCR reads anew with MiXCR; each CDR3 protein has one entry. The data contain approximately 270,000 distinct CDR3 sequences, around a sixth of them singletons. Stated time point: newly diagnosed GD, antithyroid drugs for less than 3 months. Isolated PBMC RNA provided the starting material for the TCR library. The same data also contributed to another study, on T cells in Graves' hyperthyroidism and ophthalmopathy.

The specimen was peripheral blood mononuclear cells (PBMCs), collected at new diagnosis, from a patient treated with antithyroid drugs. The receptors stem from a woman aged 25-40 years with Graves disease.

This clonotype was seen at least ten times. V and J are TRBV11-2 and TRBJ2-1, with 12 bases matching TRBD2. CDR3 length equals 15 residues. The J segment lost 5 bases and the V segment lost 2 bases, leaving 1 base of the junction unmatched. Germline CDR1 and CDR2: SGHAT and FQNNGV. The CDR3 sequence: CASSLRLAGDNEQFF. The CDR3 nucleotides are TGTGCCAGCAGCTTAAGACTAGCGGGGGACAATGAGCAGTTCTTC.

This clonotype was seen more than once but under ten times. The J gene is TRBJ2-5, the V gene TRBV6-2 or TRBV6-3, with TRBD2 matching over 8 bases. CDR3 length equals 16 residues. The V gene end was trimmed by 6 bases and the J gene end by 1 base; junction bases not matched to a gene: 10. Germline CDR1 MNHEY, CDR2 SVGEGT. DNA of the CDR3: TGTGCCAGCAGGCCCTCGGGCGGGGGGTTCCAAGAGACCCAGTACTTC. Translated: CASRPSGGGFQETQYF.

The chain joins TRBV4-1 to TRBJ2-2, with 8 bases matching TRBD2. Germline V gene sequence: CDR1 MGHRA, CDR2 YSYEKL. CDR3 length: 18 amino acids. V lost 1 base, J lost 3 bases, and 10 bases stayed unmatched. CDR3 in DNA: TGCGCCAGCAGCCAAGGTGCACAGCGGGGGTTCCACACCGGGGAGCTGTTTTTT. Translating it yields CASSQGAQRGFHTGELFF.

Many counts were recorded for this clonotype. The CDR3 here is CSADPFDWGTEAFF. In nucleotides, the CDR3 is TGCAGTGCGGATCCCTTCGATTGGGGCACTGAAGCTTTCTTT. V usage is TRBV20-1 and J usage is TRBJ1-1; D remains unclear. From germline, CDR1 is DFQATT and CDR2 SNEGSKA (reference sequence). The CDR3 contains 14 residues. V lost 6 bases to trimming and J lost 4 bases, with 18 bases between them.

This clonotype was counted at least ten times. The V gene is TRBV20-1, the J gene TRBJ1-2; no clear D gene. Germline CDR1 reads DFQATT; CDR2 reads SNEGSKA (reference sequence). The length of the CDR3 is 13 residues. The germline V and J ends were trimmed by 3 bases and 4 bases, with 12 bases remaining between them. CDR3 sequence (DNA): TGCAGTGCTAGGCCGGGGTTTTCCTATGGCTACACCTTC. As protein: CSARPGFSYGYTF.

Of note for this clonotype: This may stem from a read error, because a much larger clone lies one nucleotide away. CDR3 protein: CASGLVLRGEDSDTQYF. The CDR3 DNA follows: TGTGCTAGTGGTTTGGTTCTGCGGGGGGAAGACTCAGATACGCAGTATTTT. The chain has TRBV12-5 and TRBJ2-1, with 8 bases matching TRBD2. With the DNA end fitting TRBJ2-3 better, the J assignment may be wrong. From germline, CDR1 is LGHNT and CDR2 FRNRAP. The CDR3 covers 17 residues.

This clonotype was observed a single time. Just one base apart from a much larger clone, this may be a read error. The chain is built from TRBV5-4 and TRBJ1-1; D possibly corresponds to TRBD1 (6 bases). The V end lost 4 bases, the J end lost 7 bases, and 26 bases lay between the germline ends. The germline V gene encodes CDR1 SGHNT and CDR2 YYREEE (reference sequence). This CDR3 region has 17 residues. The CDR3 region has the DNA TGTGCCAGCAGCCCCGGAGGCGGCAGGGGCACAAGAAATGAAGCTTTCTTT. It specifies CASSPGGGRGTRNEAFF.

In this sample, this clonotype turned up once. J is TRBJ2-7 and V is TRBV20-1; 11 nucleotides line up with TRBD2. CDR3 length: 13 amino acids. The V gene's germline CDR1 is DFQATT and CDR2 SNEGSKA (reference sequence). The V segment lost 7 bases and the J segment 7 bases; nucleotides outside the gene matches: 9. The CDR3 is CSGTLSGGAEQYF. CDR3 nucleotide sequence: TGCAGTGGAACCCTTAGCGGGGGGGCAGAGCAGTACTTC.

This clonotype was counted at least ten times. The CDR3 sequence: CSASTGVLDGGYTF. The DNA for the CDR3 is TGCAGTGCTAGCACAGGGGTCCTTGATGGTGGCTACACCTTC. J is TRBJ1-2 and V is TRBV20-1, with 7 bases that match TRBD1. This CDR3 is built from 14 residues. The V gene's germline CDR1 is DFQATT and CDR2 SNEGSKA (reference sequence). V shed 3 bases, J shed 7 bases, and the junction held 11 bases outside the gene matches.

This clonotype was counted at least ten times. The V and J genes are TRBV12-3 or TRBV12-4 and TRBJ1-1, with D possibly being TRBD1 (5 bases). This CDR3 is 13 amino acids long. V lost 5 bases, J lost 6 bases, and 13 bases lay in between. The CDR3 loop reads CASSQDWGPEAFF. DNA of the CDR3: TGTGCCAGCAGTCAAGACTGGGGACCTGAAGCTTTCTTT.

This clonotype showed up many times. The genes are TRBV5-5 and TRBJ1-1; D may be TRBD1 (5 bases). The V and J ends lost 2 bases and 3 bases respectively, with 20 bases between them. Germline CDR1 reads SGHKS; CDR2 reads YYEKEE (reference sequence). The CDR3 has 17 residues. CDR3 amino acids: CASSFLSGGRGHTEAFF. In DNA form, the CDR3 reads TGTGCCAGCAGCTTTTTATCCGGGGGTCGGGGCCACACTGAAGCTTTCTTT. Full variable domain (rest looked up from reference TRBV5-5 and TRBJ1-1): DAGVTQSPTHLIKTRGQQVTLRCSPISGHKSVSWYQQVLGQGPQFIFQYYEKEERGRGNFPDRFSARQFPNYSSELNVNALLLGDSALYLCASSFLSGGRGHTEAFFGQGTRLTVV.

On this clonotype itself: One base separates it from a far larger clone, so it is likely a read error. The rearrangement joins TRBV12-3 or TRBV12-4 to TRBJ2-3; D is ambiguous. The better agreement between TRBJ2-5 and the DNA end casts doubt on the J call. The CDR3 loop spans 16 amino acids. CDR3 sequence (DNA): TGTGCCACCAGTGATTTCGCCGGCGCCGGAGTAGAGATCCAGTACTTC. As protein: CATSDFAGAGVEIQYF.

This clonotype was recorded at least ten times. The V gene is TRBV5-5, the J gene TRBJ1-1; D is undetermined. Between the trimmed V and J ends, which lost 2 bases and 0 bases, there was a span of 8 bases. The CDR3 spans 14 residues. The germline gives CDR1 SGHKS, CDR2 YYEKEE (reference sequence). The CDR3 spells CASSFLGMNTEAFF. The CDR3 DNA is TGTGCCAGCAGCTTTCTGGGGATGAACACTGAAGCTTTCTTT.

This clonotype was counted at least ten times. One end of the junction varies from germline; a read error may be responsible. V usage is TRBV3-1 and J usage is TRBJ1-2; a weak D match, TRBD1 (5 bases). Germline loops: CDR1 LGHDT, CDR2 YNNKEL (reference sequence). This CDR3 spans 15 amino acids. CDR3 region: CANSQGQTANYGYTF. The CDR3 DNA sequence: TGTGCCAACAGCCAAGGCCAGACAGCTAACTATGGCTACACCTTC.

This clonotype was picked up many times. This chain connects TRBV10-3 to TRBJ1-2; D is perhaps TRBD1 (5 bases). This CDR3 contains 14 residues. Trimming stripped 3 bases from V and 4 bases from J, with 12 bases between. Germline-derived CDR1 and CDR2 are ENHRY and SYGVKD. This CDR3 reads CAISEGGQGYGYTF. The CDR3 region has the DNA TGTGCCATCAGTGAAGGTGGGCAGGGCTATGGCTACACCTTC.

The chain recombines TRBV27 with TRBJ1-2; D is perhaps TRBD1 (5 bases). The CDR3 consists of 14 residues. With 3 bases removed from V and 2 bases from J, the gap between germline ends came to 10 bases. Per germline, CDR1 MNHEY and CDR2 SMNVEV (reference sequence). This CDR3 is CASSFMSGNYGYTF. For the CDR3, the DNA is TGTGCCAGCAGTTTCATGTCAGGGAACTATGGCTACACCTTC.

At least ten counts were recorded for this clonotype. One end of the junction fails to match germline, which may point to a read error. The V gene is TRBV5-1, the J gene TRBJ1-4; tentatively, D is TRBD1 (5 bases). The CDR3 has 14 amino acids. CDR1 is SGHRS, CDR2 YFSETQ, per germline. The chain's CDR3 is CASSGDSLNEKLFF. The CDR3 DNA reads as TGTGCCAGCAGCGGGGACTCCTTGAATGAAAAACTGTTTTTT.

The chain joins TRBV9 to TRBJ2-5; 7 bases are a match to TRBD2. Germline lookup yields CDR1 SGDLS and CDR2 YYNGEE. The CDR3 length is 14 residues. Trimming took 4 bases from V and 4 from J; bases not matched to a gene: 7. The CDR3 reads CASSLGGALETQYF. In DNA, the CDR3 is TGTGCCAGCAGCCTGGGAGGGGCACTAGAGACCCAGTACTTC. The variable domain in full, completed from reference TRBV9 and TRBJ2-5, reads DSGVTQTPKHLITATGQRVTLRCSPRSGDLSVYWYQQSLDQGLQFLIQYYNGEERAKGNILERFSAQQFPDLHSELNLSSLELGDSALYFCASSLGGALETQYFGPGTRLLVL.

This clonotype was counted at least ten times. The chain joins TRBV6-1 to TRBJ2-5; 9 nucleotides align to TRBD2. Looked up from germline, CDR1 is MNHNS and CDR2 is SASEGT. The CDR3 totals 18 residues. V dropped 6 bases and J dropped 4; count of bases not matched to a gene: 18. For the CDR3, the DNA is TGTGCCAGCAGAATCTCCCCTTCGGCGGCTAGCGGGGTAGAGACCCAGTACTTC. It encodes CASRISPSAASGVETQYF.

V usage is TRBV27 and J usage is TRBJ2-1; D gene uncertain. This CDR3 has 16 residues. Trimming shortened V by 1 base and J by 8 bases, and 18 bases separated the two germline ends. Germline V gene sequence: CDR1 MNHEY, CDR2 SMNVEV (reference sequence). The CDR3 is CASSLLTQLTRYEQFF. Written as DNA, the CDR3 is TGTGCCAGCAGTTTATTAACCCAGCTAACGAGGTATGAGCAGTTCTTC.

This clonotype was found many times. The V gene is TRBV6-1, the J gene TRBJ1-6, with TRBD1 identical over 9 bases. The V gene end was trimmed by 6 bases and the J gene end by 9 bases; junction bases not matched to a gene: 3. The CDR3 length is 13 residues. Germline V gene data show CDR1 as MNHNS and CDR2 as SASEGT. The CDR3: CASRGQGLSPLHF. Written as DNA, the CDR3 is TGTGCCAGCAGGGGACAGGGACTTTCACCCCTCCACTTT.

Points on this clonotype: This probably arose from a read error, given a far larger clone one base away. The chain recombines TRBV7-6 with TRBJ1-4, with D possibly being TRBD1 (6 bases). V dropped 5 bases and J dropped 8 bases, with 18 bases sitting between them. Germline loops: CDR1 SGHVS, CDR2 FNYEAQ. The CDR3 has 15 residues. Here the CDR3 reads CASSPRDTLGEKLFF. The CDR3 nucleotides read TGTGCCAGCAGCCCCCGGGACACCCTAGGAGAAAAACTGTTTTTT.

This clonotype was observed at least ten times. The junction departs from the called germline gene at one end, perhaps through a read error. The chain is built from TRBV20-1 and TRBJ2-7, with 7 bases identical to TRBD1. CDR3 length: 17 residues. Germline V lookup: CDR1 DFQATT, CDR2 SNEGSKA (reference sequence). CDR3 protein: CSARGNLRDRASYEQYF. The CDR3 bases are TGCAGTGCCAGAGGGAATTTACGAGACAGGGCGTCCTACGAGCAGTACTTC.

This clonotype was recorded at least ten times. This chain joins TRBV27 and TRBJ2-7; 10 nucleotides line up with TRBD2. The CDR3 runs to 14 residues. V shed 5 bases, J shed 2 bases, and the junction held 3 bases outside the gene matches. Germline CDR1 is MNHEY and CDR2 is SMNVEV (reference sequence). The CDR3: CASSLSGGTYEQYF. CDR3 DNA sequence: TGTGCCAGCAGTCTTAGCGGGGGGACCTACGAGCAGTACTTC.